The following is a T cell receptor (beta chain) sequence with its context. What it recognizes is unknown. In making TCR beta libraries, quantitative 5'-RACE with molecular barcodes was used. MiXCR, run by TCRdb on the 5' RACE reads, gives a single entry per CDR3 protein. Among approximately 150,000 distinct CDR3 sequences listed, under 35% were seen once. The source of the sample is a study of CD8 T cells in ankylosing spondylitis. Study-wide findings and caveats: There was reportedly significant enrichment of clones that were disease-linked in matched ankylosing spondylitis synovial fluid. Previously reported in reactive arthritis synovial fluid and blood were some of the motif variants.

The CDR3 spans 15 residues. The germline V gene encodes CDR1 SEHNR and CDR2 FQNEAQ (reference sequence). Trimming cost V 3 bases and J 5 bases, with 15 bases left between them. The TCR comes from a male donor with ankylosing spondylitis. The V and J genes are TRBV7-9 and TRBJ2-3, with a weak D call TRBD2 (6 bases). Sequences were obtained from synovial fluid, either unsorted or a sorted T cell fraction (not recorded which). CDR3 protein: CASSFLVGGRDTQYF. The CDR3 nucleotides are TGTGCCAGCAGCTTCCTGGTGGGGGGAAGAGATACGCAGTATTTT.